Listed below are T cell receptor beta chains from one sample, sequenced in a study of T cells in Graves' hyperthyroidism and ophthalmopathy. TCRdb fed the multiplex PCR reads into MiXCR, producing one record per CDR3 protein. The sample lists approximately 49,000 distinct CDR3 sequences; roughly 50% were seen once. The sequenced material came from peripheral blood or thyroid tissue (not recorded which). The origin of the receptors is a man aged 18 to 29 with Graves' hyperthyroidism. The CDR3 runs from the conserved cysteine through the conserved F or W. The D gene is left open where the match is weak. Clone size, where shown, is once, few, many, or a class for clones that have expanded.

j_gene: TRBJ1-1
abundance: many
v_gene: TRBV29-1
d_gene: NA
CDR3aa: CSATRGRSLIILNTEAFF
CDR3nt: TGCAGCGCTACTCGGGGTCGGTCCCTAATTATCCTGAACACTGAAGCTTTCTTT

j_gene: TRBJ1-4
abundance: NA
v_gene: TRBV20-1
d_gene: NA
CDR3aa: CSAKNGRDEKLFF
CDR3nt: TGCAGTGCAAAGAATGGCCGGGATGAAAAACTGTTTTTT

j_gene: TRBJ1-1
abundance: NA
v_gene: TRBV2
d_gene: NA
CDR3aa: CASSFSIESSF
CDR3nt: TGTGCCAGCAGCTTCAGCATTGAAAGCTCCTTT

j_gene: TRBJ2-2
abundance: NA
v_gene: TRBV7-2
d_gene: TRBD1
CDR3aa: CASSPGTGSTGELFF
CDR3nt: TGTGCCAGCAGCCCCGGGACAGGGTCCACCGGGGAGCTGTTTTTT

j_gene: TRBJ1-5
abundance: many
v_gene: TRBV2
d_gene: TRBD1
CDR3aa: CASSAGTGRQPQHF
CDR3nt: TGTGCCAGCAGCGCCGGGACAGGGAGACAGCCCCAGCATTTT

j_gene: TRBJ1-4
abundance: NA
v_gene: TRBV29-1
d_gene: NA
CDR3aa: CSVPVSNEKLFF
CDR3nt: TGCAGCGTTCCGGTGTCTAATGAAAAACTGTTTTTT

j_gene: TRBJ2-3
abundance: once
v_gene: TRBV10-2
d_gene: TRBD1
CDR3aa: CASSEPDRAEQYF
CDR3nt: TGCGCCAGCAGTGAGCCGGACAGGGCAGAGCAGTATTTT

j_gene: TRBJ2-2
abundance: few
v_gene: TRBV7-2
d_gene: NA
CDR3aa: CASSFTNTGELFF
CDR3nt: TGTGCCAGCAGCTTTACGAACACCGGGGAGCTGTTTTTT

j_gene: TRBJ1-5
abundance: once
v_gene: TRBV20-1
d_gene: TRBD1
CDR3aa: CSADRGPNQPQHF
CDR3nt: TGCAGTGCTGACAGGGGGCCCAATCAGCCCCAGCATTTT

j_gene: TRBJ1-5
abundance: many
v_gene: TRBV10-3
d_gene: TRBD1
CDR3aa: CAISGGTGENQPQHF
CDR3nt: TGTGCCATCAGTGGTGGGACAGGGGAAAATCAGCCCCAGCATTTT

j_gene: TRBJ1-1
abundance: NA
v_gene: TRBV7-3
d_gene: NA
CDR3aa: CASSPSPNTEAFF
CDR3nt: TGTGCCAGCAGCCCATCCCCTAACACTGAAGCTTTCTTT

j_gene: TRBJ1-1
abundance: NA
v_gene: TRBV7-9
d_gene: NA
CDR3aa: CASSSHRLENTEAFF
CDR3nt: TGTGCCAGCAGTTCCCATCGGCTCGAGAACACTGAAGCTTTCTTT

j_gene: TRBJ2-1
abundance: once
v_gene: TRBV7-2
d_gene: NA
CDR3aa: CASRARGQSSYNEQFF
CDR3nt: TGTGCCAGCAGAGCACGGGGACAAAGCTCCTACAATGAGCAGTTCTTC

j_gene: TRBJ2-2
abundance: many
v_gene: TRBV12-3/TRBV12-4
d_gene: NA
CDR3aa: CASSLEGYTGELFF
CDR3nt: TGTGCCAGCAGTTTGGAAGGCTACACCGGGGAGCTGTTTTTT

j_gene: TRBJ2-5
abundance: few
v_gene: TRBV15
d_gene: NA
CDR3aa: CATSGADQETQYF
CDR3nt: TGTGCCACCAGCGGTGCAGACCAAGAGACCCAGTACTTC

j_gene: TRBJ2-5
abundance: once
v_gene: TRBV7-9
d_gene: NA
CDR3aa: CASSLTGIQYF
CDR3nt: TGTGCCAGCAGCCTAACAGGGATCCAGTACTTC

j_gene: TRBJ1-4
abundance: many
v_gene: TRBV20-1
d_gene: TRBD1
CDR3aa: CSALHRGFNEKLFF
CDR3nt: TGCAGTGCTTTACACAGGGGGTTTAATGAAAAACTGTTTTTT

j_gene: TRBJ1-2
abundance: many
v_gene: TRBV6-6
d_gene: NA
CDR3aa: CASSSPGQGYTF
CDR3nt: TGTGCCAGCAGTTCCCCCGGACAGGGCTACACCTTC

j_gene: TRBJ1-1
abundance: NA
v_gene: TRBV29-1
d_gene: NA
CDR3aa: CSVVLSGARMNTEAFF
CDR3nt: TGCAGCGTTGTTTTAAGCGGAGCACGCATGAACACTGAAGCTTTCTTT

j_gene: TRBJ2-2
abundance: few
v_gene: TRBV10-3
d_gene: NA
CDR3aa: CAISAAGLGNTGELFF
CDR3nt: TGTGCCATCAGTGCGGCAGGACTGGGAAACACCGGGGAGCTGTTTTTT

j_gene: TRBJ1-4
abundance: many
v_gene: TRBV11-2
d_gene: TRBD1
CDR3aa: CASSAYRGKLFF
CDR3nt: TGTGCCAGCAGCGCTTACAGGGGGAAACTGTTTTTT

j_gene: TRBJ1-5
abundance: many
v_gene: TRBV5-1
d_gene: TRBD1
CDR3aa: CASSNDRGQSNQPQHF
CDR3nt: TGCGCCAGCAGCAATGACAGGGGCCAAAGCAATCAGCCCCAGCATTTT

j_gene: TRBJ1-1
abundance: many
v_gene: TRBV7-9
d_gene: NA
CDR3aa: CASSLLERNTEAFF
CDR3nt: TGTGCCAGCAGCTTGTTGGAGAGGAACACTGAAGCTTTCTTT

j_gene: TRBJ2-2
abundance: many
v_gene: TRBV9
d_gene: TRBD1
CDR3aa: CASSAATGGSGELFF
CDR3nt: TGTGCCAGCAGCGCGGCAACAGGGGGCTCCGGGGAGCTGTTTTTT

j_gene: TRBJ1-1
abundance: many
v_gene: TRBV4-3
d_gene: TRBD1
CDR3aa: CASSLQGADTEAFF
CDR3nt: TGCGCCAGCAGCCTCCAGGGGGCTGATACTGAAGCTTTCTTT

j_gene: TRBJ2-7
abundance: NA
v_gene: TRBV10-3
d_gene: TRBD2
CDR3aa: CAISITGTSGSSEQYF
CDR3nt: TGTGCCATCAGCATCACCGGGACTAGCGGGAGTAGTGAGCAGTACTTC

j_gene: TRBJ1-4
abundance: once
v_gene: TRBV7-2
d_gene: TRBD1
CDR3aa: CASSLLPGGELFF
CDR3nt: TGTGCCAGCAGCTTATTGCCAGGGGGGGAACTGTTTTTT

j_gene: TRBJ2-5
abundance: many
v_gene: TRBV20-1
d_gene: TRBD2
CDR3aa: CSARHSGGTETQYF
CDR3nt: TGCAGTGCTAGACACAGCGGGGGAACGGAGACCCAGTACTTC

j_gene: TRBJ2-5
abundance: NA
v_gene: TRBV5-1
d_gene: NA
CDR3aa: CASSHSAGLAETQYF
CDR3nt: TGCGCCAGCAGCCATTCGGCGGGCCTAGCGGAGACCCAGTACTTC

j_gene: TRBJ1-1
abundance: NA
v_gene: TRBV3-1
d_gene: NA
CDR3aa: CASNQGIRYRTYHLAFF
CDR3nt: TGTGCCAGCAACCAAGGTATTAGGTATCGGACCTATCACCTAGCTTTCTTT

j_gene: TRBJ1-2
abundance: NA
v_gene: TRBV20-1
d_gene: NA
CDR3aa: CSASTGIGVGYGYTF
CDR3nt: TGCAGTGCTAGTACAGGGATCGGCGTTGGGTATGGCTACACCTTC

j_gene: TRBJ2-5
abundance: NA
v_gene: TRBV29-1
d_gene: TRBD2
CDR3aa: CSVGLAGDYTKTQYF
CDR3nt: TGCAGCGTTGGACTAGCGGGGGACTATACCAAGACCCAGTACTTC

j_gene: TRBJ2-7
abundance: NA
v_gene: TRBV9
d_gene: TRBD1
CDR3aa: CASSVESGQGYRQYF
CDR3nt: TGTGCTAGCAGCGTAGAATCGGGACAGGGCTACAGGCAGTACTTC

j_gene: TRBJ1-1
abundance: many
v_gene: TRBV7-8
d_gene: TRBD1
CDR3aa: CASRDTDRIGTEAFF
CDR3nt: TGTGCCAGCAGAGATACGGACAGGATAGGCACTGAAGCTTTCTTT

j_gene: TRBJ1-2
abundance: many
v_gene: TRBV9
d_gene: NA
CDR3aa: CASSVAQGYGYTF
CDR3nt: TGTGCCAGCAGCGTCGCCCAGGGCTATGGCTACACCTTC

j_gene: TRBJ1-4
abundance: many
v_gene: TRBV28
d_gene: NA
CDR3aa: CASEKLFF
CDR3nt: TGTGCCAGTGAAAAACTGTTTTTT

j_gene: TRBJ1-5
abundance: NA
v_gene: TRBV19
d_gene: TRBD1
CDR3aa: CASRGQGGNQPQHF
CDR3nt: TGTGCCAGTAGGGGACAGGGGGGGAATCAGCCCCAGCATTTT

j_gene: TRBJ1-4
abundance: many
v_gene: TRBV14
d_gene: NA
CDR3aa: CASSQGRGLGENLFF
CDR3nt: TGTGCCAGCAGCCAAGGACGTGGTTTAGGGGAAAACCTGTTTTTT

j_gene: TRBJ1-5
abundance: many
v_gene: TRBV6-1
d_gene: NA
CDR3aa: CASSEYLFRGPHRQPQHF
CDR3nt: TGTGCCAGCAGTGAATATCTTTTTCGAGGACCGCATCGACAGCCCCAGCATTTT

j_gene: TRBJ1-5
abundance: NA
v_gene: TRBV29-1
d_gene: TRBD1
CDR3aa: CSVATRGSNQPQHF
CDR3nt: TGCAGCGTCGCAACCAGGGGGAGCAATCAGCCCCAGCATTTT

j_gene: TRBJ2-7
abundance: NA
v_gene: TRBV20-1
d_gene: NA
CDR3aa: CSAPSGWHEQYF
CDR3nt: TGCAGTGCTCCCTCAGGGTGGCACGAGCAGTACTTC

j_gene: TRBJ2-7
abundance: many
v_gene: TRBV27
d_gene: NA
CDR3aa: CASSLRVAYEQYF
CDR3nt: TGTGCCAGCAGTTTAAGAGTCGCCTACGAGCAGTACTTC

j_gene: TRBJ2-6
abundance: NA
v_gene: TRBV15
d_gene: TRBD1
CDR3aa: CAASRSGQGLSGANALTF
CDR3nt: TGTGCCGCCAGCCGGTCAGGACAGGGGCTCTCTGGGGCCAACGCCCTGACTTTC

j_gene: TRBJ1-1
abundance: NA
v_gene: TRBV15
d_gene: NA
CDR3aa: CATSRDSALRSTEAFF
CDR3nt: TGTGCCACCAGCAGAGATTCTGCCCTCCGGAGCACTGAAGCTTTCTTT

j_gene: TRBJ2-5
abundance: NA
v_gene: TRBV5-4
d_gene: NA
CDR3aa: CASSHGPRETEETQYF
CDR3nt: TGCGCCAGCAGCCATGGGCCACGGGAGACGGAGGAGACCCAGTACTTC

j_gene: TRBJ2-5
abundance: NA
v_gene: TRBV13
d_gene: TRBD2
CDR3aa: CASSLGLAGVEGETQYF
CDR3nt: TGTGCCAGCAGCCTGGGACTAGCGGGAGTGGAAGGAGAGACCCAGTACTTC

j_gene: TRBJ1-1
abundance: many
v_gene: TRBV6-2/TRBV6-3
d_gene: NA
CDR3aa: CAAGKWGNTEAFF
CDR3nt: TGTGCCGCGGGGAAGTGGGGGAACACTGAAGCTTTCTTT

j_gene: TRBJ2-7
abundance: NA
v_gene: TRBV15
d_gene: TRBD1
CDR3aa: CATGSREDRGRDEQYF
CDR3nt: TGTGCCACCGGCAGTAGGGAGGACAGGGGGCGGGACGAGCAGTACTTT

j_gene: TRBJ2-7
abundance: NA
v_gene: TRBV10-3
d_gene: TRBD2
CDR3aa: CAIRPGTSGSSEQYF
CDR3nt: TGTGCCATCAGGCCCGGGACTAGCGGGAGTAGTGAGCAGTACTTC

j_gene: TRBJ1-2
abundance: many
v_gene: TRBV28
d_gene: NA
CDR3aa: CAESGSSPFYGYTF
CDR3nt: TGTGCCGAGTCAGGCAGCTCCCCCTTTTATGGCTACACCTTC